This entry lists 4 T cell receptor beta chains sequenced from one sample in a study of blood T cell repertoires in COVID-19. Sequencing used immunoSEQ multiplex PCR; TCRdb keeps in-frame clones, though not all of them. This repertoire shows around 310,000 clones, approximately 90% found once; its top ten account for roughly 7%. What was sequenced was peripheral blood. The receptors come from a young woman with COVID-19, enrolled during active disease.

V and J are TRBV4-1 and TRBJ2-3; D is possibly TRBD1 (6 bases). This CDR3 spans 16 amino acids. CDR1 and CDR2 from the germline V gene are MGHRA and YSYEKL. Trimming left V 0 bases short and J 2 bases short, with 12 bases between. CDR3 sequence (DNA): TGCGCCAGCAGCCAAGACGGACAGCGACCCACAGATACGCAGTATTTT. This encodes CASSQDGQRPTDTQYF.

The chain joins TRBV11-2 to TRBJ2-7, with 7 bases matching TRBD1. The ends lost 1 base at V and 5 bases at J; junction bases unmatched: 8. The V gene's germline CDR1 is SGHAT and CDR2 FQNNGV. The length of the CDR3 is 15 residues. The CDR3 sequence: CASSLADRVFDEQYF. The DNA of the CDR3 is TGTGCCAGCAGCTTAGCCGACAGGGTCTTCGACGAGCAGTACTTC.

The chain links TRBV5-1 to TRBJ1-4; the D gene is possibly TRBD1 (5 bases). Trimming removed 4 bases at V and 2 bases at J, with 12 bases between. Germline CDR1 and CDR2: SGHRS and YFSETQ. The CDR3 spans 15 residues. CDR3 amino acids: CASSPVGRTNEKLFF. CDR3 in DNA: TGCGCCAGCAGCCCCGTGGGGCGGACTAATGAAAAACTGTTTTTT.

This chain links TRBV30 with TRBJ1-1; D unresolved. Trimming shortened V by 3 bases and J by 4 bases, and 12 bases separated the two germline ends. The CDR3 contains 13 residues. Looked up from germline, CDR1 is GTSNPN and CDR2 is SVGIG (reference sequence). The CDR3 DNA follows: TGTGCCTGGAGCCCTATTGGTTCCACTGAAGCTTTCTTT. This codes for CAWSPIGSTEAFF.